A selection of T cell receptor beta chains follows, all from one sample in a study of shared clonotypes between healthy human individuals. TCRdb's copy holds only in-frame clones and misses some; the assay was immunoSEQ multiplex PCR. The data show hundreds of thousands of clones, with approximately 96% seen just once and about 0.12% held by the top ten. Input material: naive CD8+ T cells sorted from blood. The origin of the receptors is a woman under 40 in good health. Each CDR3 is given with its conserved first and last residue. D genes are given only for firm matches. Clone size is given for some rows only: seen once, a few or many times, or a class if the clone is expanded.

TRBD2,TRBJ2-1,TRBV7-9,-,17,TGTGCCAGCAGCTTACGAAAGGCCGAGCGGGGATACAATGAGCAGTTCTTC,CASSLRKAERGYNEQFF
-,TRBJ1-2,TRBV4-2,once,12,TGTGCCAGCAGCCAGATTACGGGGGGCTACACCTTC,CASSQITGGYTF
TRBD1,TRBJ1-3,TRBV18,-,19,TGTGCCAGCTCACCGCGGACAGGGGCAACCCTACGTCTCGGAAACACCATATATTTT,CASSPRTGATLRLGNTIYF
-,TRBJ2-5,TRBV15,few,15,TGTGCCACCAGCAGAGATCGGGCGGGACAAGAGACCCAGTACTTC,CATSRDRAGQETQYF
-,TRBJ2-7,TRBV2,-,13,TGTGCCAGCAGTGATTCTACAGCCTACGAGCAGTACTTC,CASSDSTAYEQYF
-,TRBJ2-7,TRBV13,-,11,TGTGCCAGCAGCTTCGGGGGAGAGCAGTACTTC,CASSFGGEQYF
-,TRBJ2-5,TRBV7-2,-,14,TGTGCCAGCAGTCGTATTACGTACCAAGAGACCCAGTACTTC,CASSRITYQETQYF
TRBD1,TRBJ1-4,TRBV11-3,-,14,TGTGCCAGCAGCTTACCCGGGACAGTCGAAAAACTGTTTTTT,CASSLPGTVEKLFF
-,TRBJ2-5,TRBV28,-,11,TGTGCCAGCAGCCTCAGGGAGACCCAGTACTTC,CASSLRETQYF
-,TRBJ2-1,TRBV13,-,14,TGTGCCAGCAGCTCGGGGACTCGAGCGGGTGAGCAGTTCTTC,CASSSGTRAGEQFF
TRBD1,TRBJ1-3,TRBV6-4,-,15,TGTGCCAGCAGGCTGACAGGGATCTCTGGAAACACCATATATTTT,CASRLTGISGNTIYF
TRBD2,TRBJ2-7,TRBV9,-,14,TGTGCCAGCAGCGTAGGGATAGCGGGAGCCGAGCAGTACTTC,CASSVGIAGAEQYF
-,TRBJ1-1,TRBV7-6,-,16,TGTGCCAGCAGCCCCCGGGAGGGCAGATGGGGCACTGAAGCTTTCTTT,CASSPREGRWGTEAFF
-,TRBJ2-1,TRBV2,-,12,TGTGCCAGCAGTGATTTGAGGCCGGAGCAGTTCTTC,CASSDLRPEQFF
-,TRBJ1-4,TRBV11-2,-,18,TGTGCCAGCAGCTTAGAAACTGAGGGGCGCTTATCTAATGAAAAACTGTTTTTT,CASSLETEGRLSNEKLFF
-,TRBJ1-5,TRBV28,-,14,TGTGCCAGCAGGACGTTGTATAGCAATCAGCCCCAGCATTTT,CASRTLYSNQPQHF
-,TRBJ1-2,TRBV4-1,-,15,TGCGCCAGCAGCCAAAGCCCAACAGGGAACTATGGCTACACCTTC,CASSQSPTGNYGYTF
TRBD2,TRBJ2-1,TRBV4-1,once,19,TGCGCCAGCAGCCATCCTGGGACTAGCGGGACCTACTCCTACAATGAGCAGTTCTTC,CASSHPGTSGTYSYNEQFF
-,TRBJ2-1,TRBV27,-,13,TGTGCCAGCAGTTTCGGGACCGTCGATGAGCAGTTCTTC,CASSFGTVDEQFF
-,TRBJ2-1,TRBV9,-,11,TGTGCCAGCAGCGTAAGCGAGGAGCAGTTCTTC,CASSVSEEQFF
-,TRBJ1-1,TRBV5-5,-,13,TGTGCCAGCAGCTTGCACGGGGACCTTCGAGCTTTCTTT,CASSLHGDLRAFF
-,TRBJ2-5,TRBV9,-,15,TGTGCCAGCAGCGCCGAGGGAGTGACCCAAGAGACCCAGTACTTC,CASSAEGVTQETQYF
TRBD1,TRBJ1-4,TRBV7-9,-,14,TGTGCCAGCAGCTTCTCGGGACAGGCCCAAAAACTGTTTTTT,CASSFSGQAQKLFF
TRBD2,TRBJ2-7,TRBV28,-,16,TGTGCCAGCAGTTTGGGGACTAGCGGAAATCCCTACGAGCAGTACTTC,CASSLGTSGNPYEQYF
-,TRBJ2-3,TRBV27,-,14,TGTGCCAGCAGTTTCTTGGGAGGCACAGATACGCAGTATTTT,CASSFLGGTDTQYF
TRBD2,TRBJ2-3,TRBV7-9,-,15,TGTGCCAGCAGCTCCGGGACTAGCGGCACAGATACGCAGTATTTT,CASSSGTSGTDTQYF
TRBD2,TRBJ2-1,TRBV27,-,15,TGTGCCAGCATTAGTGGTGCTAGCGGATACAATGAGCAGTTCTTC,CASISGASGYNEQFF
-,TRBJ2-7,TRBV6-6,-,12,TGTGCCAGCAGTCAAAACAGGGACGAGCAGTACTTC,CASSQNRDEQYF
-,TRBJ2-2,TRBV28,-,16,TGTGCCAGCAGTTTACTGATACTCCCGAACACCGGGGAGCTGTTTTTT,CASSLLILPNTGELFF
-,TRBJ2-7,TRBV15,-,13,TGTGCCACCAGCTTGGCGACCTCCTACGAGCAGTACTTC,CATSLATSYEQYF
TRBD1,TRBJ2-7,TRBV6-5,-,15,TGTGCCAGCAGTTACCCTAACAGGGGGCTGTACGAGCAGTACTTC,CASSYPNRGLYEQYF
-,TRBJ2-2,TRBV5-8,-,17,TGTGCCAGCAGCCAGAGCTTCGGCGAGACAGGCACCGGGGAGCTGTTTTTT,CASSQSFGETGTGELFF
-,TRBJ2-3,TRBV9,once,13,TGTGCCAGCAGCCCCGGACTCACAGATACGCAGTATTTT,CASSPGLTDTQYF
-,TRBJ2-3,TRBV10-3,once,15,TGTGCCATCATACGAGATCCCGCTAGCACAGATACGCAGTATTTT,CAIIRDPASTDTQYF
-,TRBJ2-7,TRBV19,-,16,TGTGCCAGTAGTATCGGGCACTGGGCCAGCTCCTACGAGCAGTACTTC,CASSIGHWASSYEQYF
-,TRBJ1-5,TRBV7-5,-,18,TGTGTCAGAAGCTTGAAGAGAACCTCCCGTTCAAGCAATCAGCCCCAGCATTTT,CVRSLKRTSRSSNQPQHF
TRBD2,TRBJ2-1,TRBV14,-,17,TGTGCCAGCAGCCAAGGGGTAGCGGGAGCGTCCTACAATGAGCAGTTCTTC,CASSQGVAGASYNEQFF
-,TRBJ2-2,TRBV9,once,16,TGTGCCAGCAGCAAAAGCGACACGGCGAACACCGGGGAGCTGTTTTTT,CASSKSDTANTGELFF
TRBD1,TRBJ1-2,TRBV25-1,-,14,TGTGCCAGCACCAAGACAGGGGGCGGGTATGGCTACACCTTC,CASTKTGGGYGYTF
TRBD1,TRBJ2-1,TRBV11-3,-,15,TGTGCCAGCAGCTTATCCGGACAGGTCGGAGATGAGCAGTTCTTC,CASSLSGQVGDEQFF
-,TRBJ2-7,TRBV7-9,-,12,TGTGCCAGCAGGCCCGATACCTACGAGCAGTACTTC,CASRPDTYEQYF
-,TRBJ1-1,TRBV29-1,-,12,TGCAGCGTTGAACAGGGGAGCACTGAAGCTTTCTTT,CSVEQGSTEAFF
-,TRBJ1-5,TRBV27,-,16,TGTGCCAGCAGTTCCGGACCTGGCATTAGGGATCAGCCCCAGCATTTT,CASSSGPGIRDQPQHF
TRBD1,TRBJ2-6,TRBV5-1,-,17,TGCGCCAGCAGCCAGGACAGGCCCGGCTCTGGGGCCAACGTCCTGACTTTC,CASSQDRPGSGANVLTF
-,TRBJ2-3,TRBV7-7,once,16,TGTGCCAGCAGCAAAGAACCGGGACTGTACACAGATACGCAGTATTTT,CASSKEPGLYTDTQYF
-,TRBJ2-3,TRBV20-1,-,10,TGCAGTGCTAGTTTGGATACGCAGTATTTT,CSASLDTQYF
-,TRBJ2-7,TRBV5-5,-,15,TGTGCCAGCAGCTTGGCCACAGGGTCTATTTACGAGCAGTACTTC,CASSLATGSIYEQYF
TRBD1,TRBJ2-1,TRBV28,once,16,TGTGCCAGCAGGCGACCCGGGGACAGAGTCTACAATGAGCAGTTCTTC,CASRRPGDRVYNEQFF
-,TRBJ1-1,TRBV27,-,14,TGTGCCAGCAGTTTCCGGGCTTCGAACACTGAAGCTTTCTTT,CASSFRASNTEAFF
-,TRBJ2-2,TRBV5-1,-,15,TGCGCCAGCAGCTTGGACGTCACGAACACCGGGGAGCTGTTTTTT,CASSLDVTNTGELFF
TRBD1,TRBJ1-5,TRBV6-1,-,18,TGTGCCAGCAGTGCTGGGACAGGCCAGCCTTATAGCAATCAGCCCCAGCATTTT,CASSAGTGQPYSNQPQHF
-,TRBJ1-5,TRBV15,once,13,TGTGCCACCAACCGGACAGTAAGTCAGCCCCAGCATTTT,CATNRTVSQPQHF
-,TRBJ2-7,TRBV29-1,-,12,TGCAGCGTTGTGGAGGGTCCCTACGAGCAGTACTTC,CSVVEGPYEQYF